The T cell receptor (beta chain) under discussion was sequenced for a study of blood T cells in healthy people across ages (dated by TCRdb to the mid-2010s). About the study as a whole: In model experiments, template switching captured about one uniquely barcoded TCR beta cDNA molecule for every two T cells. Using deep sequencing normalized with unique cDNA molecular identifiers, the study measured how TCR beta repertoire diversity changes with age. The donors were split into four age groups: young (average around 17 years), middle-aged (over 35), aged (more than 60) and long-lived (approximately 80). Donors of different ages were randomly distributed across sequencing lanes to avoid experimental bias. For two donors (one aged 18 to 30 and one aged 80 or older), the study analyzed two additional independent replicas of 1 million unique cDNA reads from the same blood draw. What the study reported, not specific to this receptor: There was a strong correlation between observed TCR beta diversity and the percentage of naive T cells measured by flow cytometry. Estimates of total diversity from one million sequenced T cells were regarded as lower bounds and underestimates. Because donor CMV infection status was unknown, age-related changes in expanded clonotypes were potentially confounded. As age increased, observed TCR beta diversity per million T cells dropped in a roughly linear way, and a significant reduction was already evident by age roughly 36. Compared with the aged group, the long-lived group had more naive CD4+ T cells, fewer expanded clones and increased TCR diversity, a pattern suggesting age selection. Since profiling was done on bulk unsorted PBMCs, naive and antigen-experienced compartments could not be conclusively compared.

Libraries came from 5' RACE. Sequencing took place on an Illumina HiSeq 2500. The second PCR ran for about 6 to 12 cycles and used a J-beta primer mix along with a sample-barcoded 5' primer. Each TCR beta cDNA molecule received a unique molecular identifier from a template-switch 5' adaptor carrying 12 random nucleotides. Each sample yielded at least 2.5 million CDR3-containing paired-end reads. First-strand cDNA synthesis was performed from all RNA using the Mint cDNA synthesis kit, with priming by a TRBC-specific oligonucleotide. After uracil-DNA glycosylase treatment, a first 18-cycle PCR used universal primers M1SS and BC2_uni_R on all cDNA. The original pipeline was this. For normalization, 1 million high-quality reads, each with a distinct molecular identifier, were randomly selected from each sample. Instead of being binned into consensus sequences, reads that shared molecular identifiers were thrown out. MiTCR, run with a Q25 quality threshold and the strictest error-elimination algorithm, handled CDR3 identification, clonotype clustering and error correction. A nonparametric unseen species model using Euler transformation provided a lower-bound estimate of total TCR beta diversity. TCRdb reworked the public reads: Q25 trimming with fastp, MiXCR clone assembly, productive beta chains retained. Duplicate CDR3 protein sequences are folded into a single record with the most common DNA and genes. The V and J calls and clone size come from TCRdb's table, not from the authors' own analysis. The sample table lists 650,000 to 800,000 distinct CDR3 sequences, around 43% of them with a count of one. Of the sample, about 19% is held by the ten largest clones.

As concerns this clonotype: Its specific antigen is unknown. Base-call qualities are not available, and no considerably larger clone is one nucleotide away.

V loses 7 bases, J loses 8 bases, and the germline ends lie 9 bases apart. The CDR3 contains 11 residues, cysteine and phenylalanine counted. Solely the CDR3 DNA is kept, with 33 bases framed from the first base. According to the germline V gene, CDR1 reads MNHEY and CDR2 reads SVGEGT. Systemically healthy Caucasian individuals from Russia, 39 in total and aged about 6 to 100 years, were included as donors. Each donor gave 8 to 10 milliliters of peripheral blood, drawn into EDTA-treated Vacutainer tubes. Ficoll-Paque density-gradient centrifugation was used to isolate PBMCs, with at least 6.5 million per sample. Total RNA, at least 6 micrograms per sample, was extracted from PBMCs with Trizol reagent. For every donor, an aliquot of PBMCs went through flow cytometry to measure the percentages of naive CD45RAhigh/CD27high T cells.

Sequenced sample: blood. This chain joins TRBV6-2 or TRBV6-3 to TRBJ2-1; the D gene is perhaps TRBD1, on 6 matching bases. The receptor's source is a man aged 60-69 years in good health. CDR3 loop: CASKTGHEQFF. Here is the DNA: TGTGCCAGCAAAACAGGGCATGAGCAGTTCTTC.